These 12 T cell receptor beta chains were sequenced from one sample in a study of response to subunit inactivated influenza vaccine. TCRdb fed the RT-PCR reads into MiXCR, producing one record per CDR3 protein. The table shows about 650,000 distinct CDR3 sequences, with 15% to 19% occurring only once. The material sequenced was PBMCs from blood, taken about 11 days after vaccination. The receptors come from a man aged 45-60 years who received an inactivated influenza vaccine.

The chain combines TRBV28 with TRBJ2-1; D unresolved. The germline gives CDR1 MDHEN, CDR2 SYDVKM. CDR3 length equals 18 residues. V was shortened by 7 bases and J by 0 bases, with 22 bases between the two germline ends. The CDR3 DNA reads TGTGCCAGCACCTACCGCGGAGTGTCCTTGAGCTCCTACAATGAGCAGTTCTTC. This translates into CASTYRGVSLSSYNEQFF. Supplemented by reference TRBV28 and TRBJ2-1, the full variable domain reads DVKVTQSSRYLVKRTGEKVFLECVQDMDHENMFWYRQDPGLGLRLIYFSYDVKMKEKGDIPEGYSVSREKKERFSLILESASTNQTSMYLCASTYRGVSLSSYNEQFFGPGTRLTVL.

The V and J genes are TRBV5-1 and TRBJ1-1; D is possibly TRBD1 (5 bases). This CDR3 has 14 residues. The ends were cut back, 0 bases at V and 8 bases at J, with 14 bases in the middle. Germline-derived CDR1 and CDR2 are SGHRS and YFSETQ. The CDR3 coding sequence is TGCGCCAGCAGCTTGGGACAGCCAGATGGAGAAGCTTTCTTT. This gives the protein CASSLGQPDGEAFF.

This chain uses TRBV6-6 with TRBJ1-3; D is undetermined. From germline, CDR1 is MNHNY and CDR2 SVGAGI (reference sequence). The ends were cut back, 10 bases at V and 4 bases at J, with 8 bases in the middle. The length of the CDR3 is 11 residues. The CDR3 DNA is TGTGCCACCACGACGGGAAACACCATATATTTT. Its translation is CATTTGNTIYF.

V usage is TRBV9 and J usage is TRBJ2-7, with a possible D match to TRBD2 (5 bases). The CDR3 is made up of 14 amino acids. Germline V gene sequence: CDR1 SGDLS, CDR2 YYNGEE. Trimming shortened V by 0 bases and J by 2 bases, and 9 bases separated the two germline ends. DNA of the CDR3: TGTGCCAGCAGCGTAGATCTCGGGACCTACGAGCAGTACTTC. It yields the protein CASSVDLGTYEQYF.

CDR3 loop: CASSPGTGANVLTF. In DNA form, the CDR3 reads TGTGCCAGCTCGCCAGGGACTGGGGCCAACGTCCTGACTTTC. The V call is TRBV18, the J call TRBJ2-6; D possibly corresponds to TRBD1 (5 bases). The CDR3 length is 14 residues. Germline CDR1 is KGHSH and CDR2 is LQKENI. V shed 6 bases and J shed 2 bases, with 8 bases lying between them.

The sample holds a few counts of this clonotype. The chain uses TRBV12-3 or TRBV12-4 and TRBJ2-7; D might be TRBD2 (6 bases). The CDR3 has 13 residues. The germline V and J ends were trimmed by 6 bases and 6 bases, with 15 bases remaining between them. CDR3 DNA sequence: TGTGCCAGCAGCCACCAGACTAGAACCGAGCAGTACTTC. Residues: CASSHQTRTEQYF.

This chain's CDR3 is CAISDRRGTNNSPLHF. In DNA, the CDR3 is TGTGCCATCAGTGATCGGAGGGGCACTAATAATTCACCCCTCCACTTT. The chain carries TRBV10-3 and TRBJ1-6; possible D gene TRBD1, 5 bases. Trimming removed 3 bases from V and 5 bases from J, with 14 bases in between. The CDR3 totals 16 residues. Germline CDR1 reads ENHRY; CDR2 reads SYGVKD.

This clonotype was recorded at least ten times. The DNA of the CDR3 is TGTGCCAGCAGTTTTCGGCAGGGAGACACCGGGGAGCTGTTTTTT. Amino acids: CASSFRQGDTGELFF. This chain uses TRBV12-3 or TRBV12-4 with TRBJ2-2; D is possibly TRBD1 or TRBD2 (5 bases each). Trimming removed 3 bases from V and 3 bases from J, with 11 bases in between. The CDR3 runs 15 residues.

V usage is TRBV20-1 and J usage is TRBJ2-7; D remains unclear. The V and J ends lost 0 bases and 0 bases respectively, with 12 bases between them. The CDR3 covers 15 residues. CDR1 and CDR2 (germline): DFQATT, SNEGSKA (reference sequence). The CDR3 loop reads CSARDLSVLSYEQYF. As DNA, the CDR3 is TGCAGTGCTAGAGATCTCAGCGTACTCTCCTACGAGCAGTACTTC.

The V call is TRBV3-1, the J call TRBJ2-5, with TRBD2 identical over 12 bases. Germline-derived CDR1 and CDR2 are LGHDT and YNNKEL (reference sequence). V was clipped by 0 bases and J by 0 bases; unmatched bases: 11. The CDR3 loop spans 20 amino acids. This chain's CDR3 is CASSQDPPSGGAAYQETQYF. The CDR3 DNA is TGTGCCAGCAGCCAAGATCCCCCTAGCGGGGGGGCCGCGTACCAAGAGACCCAGTACTTC.

This chain joins TRBV18 and TRBJ2-7; TRBD2 agrees at 9 bases. Trimming took 2 bases from V and 4 from J; bases not matched to a gene: 6. This CDR3 comprises 15 residues. In germline, CDR1 is KGHSH, CDR2 LQKENI. CDR3 sequence: CASSPVVSGSYEQYF. CDR3 sequence (DNA): TGTGCCAGCTCACCAGTCGTTAGCGGGAGTTACGAGCAGTACTTC.

CDR3 nucleotides: TGTGCCAGCAGTTTCTGGACTAGCGGGAGGGAAGAGCAGTTCTTC. This sequence encodes CASSFWTSGREEQFF. V usage is TRBV28 and J usage is TRBJ2-1, with 15 bases matching TRBD2. V shed 3 bases, J shed 10 bases, and the junction held 4 bases outside the gene matches. The CDR3 is 15 residues long. Germline-derived CDR1 and CDR2 are MDHEN and SYDVKM.